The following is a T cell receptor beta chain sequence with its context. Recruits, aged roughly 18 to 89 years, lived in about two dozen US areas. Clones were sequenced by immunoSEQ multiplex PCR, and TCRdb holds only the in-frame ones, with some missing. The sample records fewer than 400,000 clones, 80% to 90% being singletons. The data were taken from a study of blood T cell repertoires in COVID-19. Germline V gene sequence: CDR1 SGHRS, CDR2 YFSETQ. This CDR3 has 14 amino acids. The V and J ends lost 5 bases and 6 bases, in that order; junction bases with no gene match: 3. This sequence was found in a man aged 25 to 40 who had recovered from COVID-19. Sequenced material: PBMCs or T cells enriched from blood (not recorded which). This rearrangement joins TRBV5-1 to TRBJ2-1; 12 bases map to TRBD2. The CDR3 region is CASRPGLAGNEQFF. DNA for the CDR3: TGCGCCAGCAGGCCGGGACTAGCGGGCAATGAGCAGTTCTTC.